A selection of T cell receptor beta chains follows, all from one sample in a study of neoadjuvant anti-PD-1 for oral cavity cancer. Only in-frame clones appear in the TCRdb table, and some are missing; sequencing was by immunoSEQ multiplex PCR. This sample has approximately 7,200 clones, with under 55% found just once. Sequenced here: tumor tissue, sampled before nivolumab (anti-PD-1) treatment. The source of these receptors is a person between 35 and 79 years old with oral cavity squamous cell carcinoma. Each CDR3 is given with its conserved first and last residue. Each record gives: clone size, D gene, CDR3 length, V gene, J gene, CDR3 protein, CDR3 DNA. The D gene is left open where the match is weak. Size is stated for part of the rows, as once, few or many counts, or as a class when the clone is expanded.

few	TRBD1	15	TRBV5-1	TRBJ1-1	CASRVGTVLNTEAFF	TGCGCCAGCAGGGTAGGGACAGTGCTGAACACTGAAGCTTTCTTT
-	-	14	TRBV9	TRBJ2-7	CASSAEGLSYEQYF	TGTGCCAGCAGCGCAGAGGGACTGAGCTACGAGCAGTACTTC
-	TRBD1	18	TRBV2	TRBJ1-5	CASSGEWRQGSGNQPQHF	TGTGCCAGCAGTGGGGAGTGGAGACAGGGCTCGGGTAATCAGCCCCAGCATTTT
few	-	12	TRBV30	TRBJ1-1	CAWRRENTEAFF	TGTGCCTGGAGACGGGAGAACACTGAAGCTTTCTTT
-	-	14	TRBV6-5	TRBJ2-3	CASSSTTGSDTQYF	TGTGCCAGCAGTTCGACGACAGGTTCAGATACGCAGTATTTT
-	-	15	TRBV18	TRBJ2-3	CASSPSQGHTDTQYF	TGTGCCAGCTCACCGTCCCAGGGACACACAGATACGCAGTATTTT
few	TRBD1	16	TRBV7-2	TRBJ1-2	CASSLGTGLGGYGYTF	TGTGCCAGCAGCTTAGGGACAGGGCTTGGGGGCTATGGCTACACCTTC
-	-	16	TRBV28	TRBJ1-5	CASSLSKAGGNQPQHF	TGTGCCAGCAGTTTGTCTAAGGCGGGCGGCAATCAGCCCCAGCATTTT
few	-	15	TRBV9	TRBJ1-5	CASSVGGGGNQPQHF	TGTGCCAGCAGCGTAGGGGGGGGAGGCAATCAGCCCCAGCATTTT
few	-	11	TRBV7-6	TRBJ1-1	CASSLGGEAFF	TGTGCCAGCAGCTTAGGGGGTGAAGCTTTCTTT
once	-	19	TRBV7-9	TRBJ2-5	CASSLRIGQGSRNKETQYF	TGTGCCAGCAGCTTAAGGATTGGGCAGGGGTCACGGAACAAGGAGACCCAGTACTTC
few	-	16	TRBV19	TRBJ1-5	CASSPLHKPPNQPQHF	TGTGCCAGTAGTCCCCTCCACAAGCCCCCCAATCAGCCCCAGCATTTT
-	-	12	TRBV6-1	TRBJ1-2	CASSPSNVGYTF	TGTGCCAGCAGTCCGTCCAATGTTGGCTACACCTTC